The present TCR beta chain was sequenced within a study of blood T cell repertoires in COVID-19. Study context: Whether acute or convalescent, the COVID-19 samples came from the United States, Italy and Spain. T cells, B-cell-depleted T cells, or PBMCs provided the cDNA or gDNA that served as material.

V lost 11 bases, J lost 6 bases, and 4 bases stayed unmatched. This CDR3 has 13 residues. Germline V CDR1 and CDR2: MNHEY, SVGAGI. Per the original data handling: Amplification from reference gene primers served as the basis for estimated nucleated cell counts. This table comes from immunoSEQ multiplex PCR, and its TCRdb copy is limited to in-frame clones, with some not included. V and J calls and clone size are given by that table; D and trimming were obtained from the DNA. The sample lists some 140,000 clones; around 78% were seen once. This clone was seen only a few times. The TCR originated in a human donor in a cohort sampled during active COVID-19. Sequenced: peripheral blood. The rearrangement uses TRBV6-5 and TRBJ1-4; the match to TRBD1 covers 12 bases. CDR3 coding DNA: TGTGCCGGGGGACAGGGGGCCTATGAAAAACTGTTTTTT. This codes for CAGGQGAYEKLFF.